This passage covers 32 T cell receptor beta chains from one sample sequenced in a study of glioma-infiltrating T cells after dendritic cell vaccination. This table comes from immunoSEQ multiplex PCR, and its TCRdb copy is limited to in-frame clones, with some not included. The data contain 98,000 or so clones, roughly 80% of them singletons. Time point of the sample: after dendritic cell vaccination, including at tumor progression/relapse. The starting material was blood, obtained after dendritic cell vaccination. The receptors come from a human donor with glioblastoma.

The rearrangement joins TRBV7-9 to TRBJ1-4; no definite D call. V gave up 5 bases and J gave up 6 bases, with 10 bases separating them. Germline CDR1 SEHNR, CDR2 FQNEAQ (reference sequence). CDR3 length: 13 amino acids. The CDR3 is CASSHDLDEKLFF. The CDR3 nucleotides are TGTGCCAGCAGCCACGATTTAGATGAAAAACTGTTTTTT.

The CDR3 nucleotides read TGTGCGAGAGGCTCTGGAAACACCATATATTTT. This sequence encodes CARGSGNTIYF. The chain carries TRBV30 and TRBJ1-3; unclear D gene. The germline V gene encodes CDR1 GTSNPN and CDR2 SVGIG (reference sequence). The CDR3 is made up of 11 amino acids.

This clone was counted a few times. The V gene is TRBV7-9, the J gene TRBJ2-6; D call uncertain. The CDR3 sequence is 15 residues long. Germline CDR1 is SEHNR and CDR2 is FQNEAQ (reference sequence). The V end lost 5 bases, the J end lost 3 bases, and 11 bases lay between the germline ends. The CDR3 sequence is CASSPNVVGANVLTF. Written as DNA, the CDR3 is TGTGCCAGCAGCCCAAATGTTGTTGGGGCCAACGTCCTGACTTTC. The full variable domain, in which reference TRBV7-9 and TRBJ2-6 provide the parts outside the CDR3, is DTGVSQNPRHKITKRGQNVTFRCDPISEHNRLYWYRQTLGQGPEFLTYFQNEAQLEKSRLLSDRFSAERPKGSFSTLEIQRTEQGDSAMYLCASSPNVVGANVLTFGAGSRLTVL.

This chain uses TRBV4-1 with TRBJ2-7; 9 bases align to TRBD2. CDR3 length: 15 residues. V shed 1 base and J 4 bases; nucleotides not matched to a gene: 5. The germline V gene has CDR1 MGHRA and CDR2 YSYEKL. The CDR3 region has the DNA TGCGCCAGCAGCCAAGTTAGGACTAGCGCGTACGAGCAGTACTTC. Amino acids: CASSQVRTSAYEQYF.

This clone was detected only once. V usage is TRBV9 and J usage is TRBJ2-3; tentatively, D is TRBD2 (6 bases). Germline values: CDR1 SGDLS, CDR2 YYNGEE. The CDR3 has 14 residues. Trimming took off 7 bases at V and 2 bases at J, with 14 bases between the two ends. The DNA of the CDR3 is TGTGCCAGCGGCTCCGGGACTTCCACAGATACGCAGTATTTT. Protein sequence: CASGSGTSTDTQYF.

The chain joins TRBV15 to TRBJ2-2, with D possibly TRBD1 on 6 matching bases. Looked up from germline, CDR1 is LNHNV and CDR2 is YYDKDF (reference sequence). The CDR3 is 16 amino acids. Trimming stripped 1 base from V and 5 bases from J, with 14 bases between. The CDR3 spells CATSRGSGVKTGELFF. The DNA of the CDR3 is TGTGCCACCAGCAGAGGGTCAGGGGTTAAAACCGGGGAGCTGTTTTTT.

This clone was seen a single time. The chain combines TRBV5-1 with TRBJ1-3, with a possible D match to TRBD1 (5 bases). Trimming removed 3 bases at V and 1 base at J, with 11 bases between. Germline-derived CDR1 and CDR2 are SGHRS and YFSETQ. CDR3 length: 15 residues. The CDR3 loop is CASSWTGGSGNTIYF. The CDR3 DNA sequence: TGCGCCAGCAGCTGGACGGGGGGATCTGGAAACACCATATATTTT.

CDR3 coding DNA: TGTGCCACCAGCTCCAGTAGACAGGTTATGAATCAGCCCCAGCATTTT. This codes for CATSSSRQVMNQPQHF. V usage is TRBV15 and J usage is TRBJ1-5, with D perhaps TRBD1 (6 bases). The CDR3 has 16 amino acids. CDR1 LNHNV and CDR2 YYDKDF come from the germline V gene (reference sequence). Trimming took off 5 bases at V and 4 bases at J, with 18 bases between the two ends.

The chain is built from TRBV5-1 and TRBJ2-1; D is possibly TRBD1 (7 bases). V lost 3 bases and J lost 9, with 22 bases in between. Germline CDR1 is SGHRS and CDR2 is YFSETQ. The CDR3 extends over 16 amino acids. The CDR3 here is CASSYLRQGGMGEQFF. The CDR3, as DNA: TGCGCCAGCAGCTACCTAAGACAGGGCGGGATGGGTGAGCAGTTCTTC.

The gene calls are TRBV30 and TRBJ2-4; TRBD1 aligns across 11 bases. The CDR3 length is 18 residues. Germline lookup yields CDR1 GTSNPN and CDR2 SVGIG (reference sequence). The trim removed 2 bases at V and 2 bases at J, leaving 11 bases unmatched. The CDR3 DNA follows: TGTGCCTGGAGTCCCCTTCGGGGACAGGGGGAATCCAAAAACATTCAGTACTTC. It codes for CAWSPLRGQGESKNIQYF. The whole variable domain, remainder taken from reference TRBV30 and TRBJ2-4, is SQTIHQWPATLVQPVGSPLSLECTVEGTSNPNLYWYRQAAGRGLQLLFYSVGIGQISSEVPQNLSASRPQDRQFILSSKKLLLSDSGFYLCAWSPLRGQGESKNIQYFGAGTRLSVL.

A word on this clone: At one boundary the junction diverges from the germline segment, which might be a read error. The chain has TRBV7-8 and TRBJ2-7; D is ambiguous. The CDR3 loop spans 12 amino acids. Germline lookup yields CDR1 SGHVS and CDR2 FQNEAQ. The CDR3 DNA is TGTGCCAGCAGCTTAGGCCGTTACGGGCAGTACTTC. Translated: CASSLGRYGQYF.

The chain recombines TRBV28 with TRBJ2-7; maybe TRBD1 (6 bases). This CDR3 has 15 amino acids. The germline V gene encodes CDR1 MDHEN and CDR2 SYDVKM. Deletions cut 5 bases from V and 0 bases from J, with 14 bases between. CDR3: CASSPGTPTSYEQYF. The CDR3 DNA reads TGTGCCAGCAGTCCGGGGACACCGACCTCCTACGAGCAGTACTTC.

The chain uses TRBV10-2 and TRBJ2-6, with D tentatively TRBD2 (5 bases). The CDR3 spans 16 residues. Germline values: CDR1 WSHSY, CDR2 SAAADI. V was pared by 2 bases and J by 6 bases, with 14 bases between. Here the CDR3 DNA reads TGCGCCAGCAGTGAGCGCGGAGGTTTTGAGGCCAACGTCCTGACTTTC. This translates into CASSERGGFEANVLTF.

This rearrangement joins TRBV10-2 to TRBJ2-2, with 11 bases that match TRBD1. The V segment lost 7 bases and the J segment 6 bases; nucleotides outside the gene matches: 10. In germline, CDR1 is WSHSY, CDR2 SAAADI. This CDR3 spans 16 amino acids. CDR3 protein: CASTRTGGPLPGELFF. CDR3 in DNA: TGCGCCAGCACCCGGACAGGGGGCCCCCTACCCGGGGAGCTGTTTTTT.

CDR3 in DNA: TGTGCCTGGAGTGGGGGGGATTCTGGCAATCAGCCCCAGCATTTT. It specifies CAWSGGDSGNQPQHF. The chain recombines TRBV30 with TRBJ1-5, with D maybe TRBD1 (5 bases). This CDR3 is built from 15 residues. Trimming pared 1 base from V and 2 bases from J, leaving 12 bases between. Germline V CDR1 and CDR2: GTSNPN, SVGIG (reference sequence).

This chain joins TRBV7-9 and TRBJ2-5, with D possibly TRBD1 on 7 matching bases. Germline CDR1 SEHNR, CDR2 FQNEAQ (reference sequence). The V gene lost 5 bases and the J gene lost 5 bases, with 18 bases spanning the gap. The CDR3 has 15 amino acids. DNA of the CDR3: TGTGCCAGCAGCAACCGACAGGGAGGTGGGGAGACCCAGTACTTC. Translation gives CASSNRQGGGETQYF.

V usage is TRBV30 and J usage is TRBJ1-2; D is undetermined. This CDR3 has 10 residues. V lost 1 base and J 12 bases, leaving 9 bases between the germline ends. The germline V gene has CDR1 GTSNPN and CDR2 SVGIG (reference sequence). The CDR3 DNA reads TGTGCCTGGAGTGCGAATGGGCACACCTTC. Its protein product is CAWSANGHTF. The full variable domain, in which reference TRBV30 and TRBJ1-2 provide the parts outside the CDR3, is SQTIHQWPATLVQPVGSPLSLECTVEGTSNPNLYWYRQAAGRGLQLLFYSVGIGQISSEVPQNLSASRPQDRQFILSSKKLLLSDSGFYLCAWSANGHTFGSGTRLTVV.

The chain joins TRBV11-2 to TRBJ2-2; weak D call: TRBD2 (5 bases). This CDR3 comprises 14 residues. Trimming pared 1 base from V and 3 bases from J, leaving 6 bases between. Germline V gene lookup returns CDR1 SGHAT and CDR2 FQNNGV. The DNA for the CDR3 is TGTGCCAGCAGCTTAGGACTATACACCGGGGAGCTGTTTTTT. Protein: CASSLGLYTGELFF.

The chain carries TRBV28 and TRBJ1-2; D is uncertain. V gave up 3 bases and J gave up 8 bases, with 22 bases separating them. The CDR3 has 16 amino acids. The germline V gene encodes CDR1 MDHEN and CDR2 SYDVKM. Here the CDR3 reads CASSLGKGRSPGGYTF. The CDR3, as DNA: TGTGCCAGCAGTTTGGGGAAGGGCCGCTCCCCGGGGGGCTACACCTTC.

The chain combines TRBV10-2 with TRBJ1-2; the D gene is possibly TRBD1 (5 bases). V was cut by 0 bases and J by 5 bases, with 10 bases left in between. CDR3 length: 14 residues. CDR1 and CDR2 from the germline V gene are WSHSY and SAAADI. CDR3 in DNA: TGCGCCAGCAGTGAGTCGACAGTATTATATGGCTACACCTTC. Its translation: CASSESTVLYGYTF.

CDR3 protein: CASTSFLSSDEQYF. The CDR3, as DNA: TGTGCCAGCACCTCTTTCTTGAGCTCGGACGAGCAGTACTTC. The chain employs TRBV11-2 and TRBJ2-7; D uncertain. Deletions cut 7 bases from V and 5 bases from J, with 18 bases between. This CDR3 spans 14 amino acids. The germline V gene encodes CDR1 SGHAT and CDR2 FQNNGV.

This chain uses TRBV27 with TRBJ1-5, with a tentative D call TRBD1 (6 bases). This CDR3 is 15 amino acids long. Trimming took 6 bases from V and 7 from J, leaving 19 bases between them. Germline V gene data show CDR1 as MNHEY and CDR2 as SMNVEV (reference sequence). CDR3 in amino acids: CASSPVQGVQQPQHF. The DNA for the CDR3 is TGTGCCAGCAGCCCGGTACAGGGAGTACAACAGCCCCAGCATTTT.

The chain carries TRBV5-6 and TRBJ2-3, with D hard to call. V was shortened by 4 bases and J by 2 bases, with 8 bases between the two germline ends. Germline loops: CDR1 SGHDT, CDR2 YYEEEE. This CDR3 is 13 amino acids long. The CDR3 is CASSPTLTDTQYF. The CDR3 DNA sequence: TGTGCCAGCAGCCCTACCCTCACAGATACGCAGTATTTT.

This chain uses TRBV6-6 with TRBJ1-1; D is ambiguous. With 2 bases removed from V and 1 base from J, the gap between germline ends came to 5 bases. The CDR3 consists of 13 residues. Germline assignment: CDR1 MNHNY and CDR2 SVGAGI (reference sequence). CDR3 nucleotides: TGTGCCAGCAGTTACGAGGAGAACACTGAAGCTTTCTTT. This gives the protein CASSYEENTEAFF.

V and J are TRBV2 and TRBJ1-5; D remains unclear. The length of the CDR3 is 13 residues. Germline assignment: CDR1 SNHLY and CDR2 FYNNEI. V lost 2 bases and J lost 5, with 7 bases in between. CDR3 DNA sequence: TGTGCCAGCAGTGAATCAGGATATCAGCCCCAGCATTTT. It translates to CASSESGYQPQHF.

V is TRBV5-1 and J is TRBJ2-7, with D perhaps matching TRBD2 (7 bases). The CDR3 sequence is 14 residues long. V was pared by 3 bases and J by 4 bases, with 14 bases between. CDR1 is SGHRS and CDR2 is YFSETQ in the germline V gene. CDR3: CASSSGGALYEQYF. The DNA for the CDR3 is TGCGCCAGCAGCTCGGGGGGCGCCTTATACGAGCAGTACTTC.

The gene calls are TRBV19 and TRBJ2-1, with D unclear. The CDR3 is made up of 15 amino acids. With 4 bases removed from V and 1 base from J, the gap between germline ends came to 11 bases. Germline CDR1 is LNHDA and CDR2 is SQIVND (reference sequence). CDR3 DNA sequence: TGTGCCAGTAGTACCCCGACACAATCCTACAATGAGCAGTTCTTC. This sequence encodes CASSTPTQSYNEQFF.

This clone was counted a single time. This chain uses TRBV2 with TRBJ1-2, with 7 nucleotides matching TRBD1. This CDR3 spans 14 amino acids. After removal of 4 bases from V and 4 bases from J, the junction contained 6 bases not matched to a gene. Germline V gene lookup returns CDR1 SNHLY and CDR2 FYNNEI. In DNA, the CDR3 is TGTGCCAGCAGTGTACGACAGGGATCCTATGGCTACACCTTC. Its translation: CASSVRQGSYGYTF. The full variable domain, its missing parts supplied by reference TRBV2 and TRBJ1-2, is EPEVTQTPSHQVTQMGQEVILRCVPISNHLYFYWYRQILGQKVEFLVSFYNNEISEKSEIFDDQFSVERPDGSNFTLKIRSTKLEDSAMYFCASSVRQGSYGYTFGSGTRLTVV.

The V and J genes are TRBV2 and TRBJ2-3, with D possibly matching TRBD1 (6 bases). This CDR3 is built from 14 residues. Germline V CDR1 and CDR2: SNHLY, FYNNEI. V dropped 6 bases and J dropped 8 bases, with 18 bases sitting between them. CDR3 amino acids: CASSKEGQTVTQYF. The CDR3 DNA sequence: TGTGCCAGCAGCAAAGAAGGACAGACCGTTACGCAGTATTTT.

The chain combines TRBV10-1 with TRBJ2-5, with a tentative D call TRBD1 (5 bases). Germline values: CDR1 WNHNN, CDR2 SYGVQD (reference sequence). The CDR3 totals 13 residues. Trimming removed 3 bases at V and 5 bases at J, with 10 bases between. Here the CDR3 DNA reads TGCGCCAGCAGTGAACAGGTCCAGGAGACCCAGTACTTC. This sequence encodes CASSEQVQETQYF.

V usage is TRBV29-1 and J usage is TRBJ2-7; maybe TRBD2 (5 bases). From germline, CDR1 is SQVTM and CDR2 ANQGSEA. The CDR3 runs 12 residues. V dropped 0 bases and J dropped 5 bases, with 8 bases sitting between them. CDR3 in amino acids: CSVEDMRDEQYF. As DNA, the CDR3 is TGCAGCGTTGAAGATATGAGGGACGAGCAGTACTTC.

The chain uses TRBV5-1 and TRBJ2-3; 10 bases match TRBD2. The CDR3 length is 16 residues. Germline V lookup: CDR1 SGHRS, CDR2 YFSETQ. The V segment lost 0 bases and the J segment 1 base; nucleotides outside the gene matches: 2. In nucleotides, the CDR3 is TGCGCCAGCAGCTTGGCCGGACTAGCGGGCACAGATACGCAGTATTTT. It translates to CASSLAGLAGTDTQYF. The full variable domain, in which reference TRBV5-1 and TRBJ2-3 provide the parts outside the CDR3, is KAGVTQTPRYLIKTRGQQVTLSCSPISGHRSVSWYQQTPGQGLQFLFEYFSETQRNKGNFPGRFSGRQFSNSRSEMNVSTLELGDSALYLCASSLAGLAGTDTQYFGPGTRLTVL.